This T cell receptor (beta chain) was recovered during a study of blood T cell repertoires in COVID-19. Source study methods: Amplification of reference gene primers was used by the study to estimate nucleated cell counts. The data were produced by immunoSEQ multiplex PCR, yet TCRdb's version contains in-frame clones alone and is incomplete. V, J and clone size were drawn from that table, and D and trimming were deduced from the DNA. This table holds approximately 130,000 clones, 80% to 90% found once. The germline V and J ends were trimmed by 3 bases and 0 bases, with 8 bases remaining between them. Germline CDR1 is SGHVS and CDR2 is FQNEAQ. The length of the CDR3 is 14 residues.

The sequence was collected from a man between 65 and 80 years old with active or convalescent COVID-19. Sequencing was performed on peripheral blood. V and J are TRBV7-8 and TRBJ1-1; maybe TRBD1 (6 bases). The DNA for the CDR3 is TGTGCCAGCAGCTTGGACAGTATGAACACTGAAGCTTTCTTT. Translated: CASSLDSMNTEAFF.